This T cell receptor beta chain was recorded in a study of T cell responses to AZD1222 COVID-19 vaccine. As concerns this clone: The antigen is unknown.

This table comes from immunoSEQ multiplex PCR, and its TCRdb copy is limited to in-frame clones, with some not included. The sample holds about 90,000 clones; over 70% are singletons and the top ten take roughly 16%. With 1 base clipped from V and 4 bases from J, the junction kept 3 bases outside the gene matches. Germline-derived CDR1 and CDR2 are LNHDA and SQIVND (reference sequence). The CDR3 is 15 amino acids. General observations from the study: Sampled repertoires all dated from after the peak T cell response. The donor cohort was predominantly white British with a female majority, and clonal diversity may have been underestimated.

Source: peripheral blood, taken on day 0 of AZD1222 vaccination. The V and J genes are TRBV19 and TRBJ2-7, with 11 bases lining up with TRBD1. The sequence derives from an adult in good health. Here the CDR3 DNA reads TGTGCCAGTAGTATAGGAGGACAGGGGGCGTACGAGCAGTACTTC. Translated: CASSIGGQGAYEQYF.